This T cell receptor (beta chain) was observed in a study of T cell responses to AZD1222 COVID-19 vaccine. Sequenced by immunoSEQ multiplex PCR; TCRdb stores in-frame clones only, minus some. This table has 42,000 or so clones, 88% appearing once. J lost 4 bases, V lost 3 bases, and 4 bases had no gene match. CDR1 and CDR2 from the germline V gene are SGHTA and FQGNSA. This CDR3 comprises 14 residues. The sequence was obtained from an adult who received the MenACWY meningococcal vaccine as a control. The genes are TRBV7-2 and TRBJ2-7, with TRBD2 identical over 9 bases. This specimen consisted of peripheral blood, obtained 28 days after the second dose of the MenACWY control vaccine. CDR3 sequence: CASSFGTSRYEQYF. DNA for the CDR3: TGTGCCAGCAGCTTCGGGACTAGCAGGTACGAGCAGTACTTC.